The 5 T cell receptor beta chains reported below all come from one sample, sequenced in a study of T cells after yellow fever vaccination. TCRdb reprocessed the 5' RACE reads with MiXCR, giving one entry per CDR3 protein. Of hundreds of thousands of distinct CDR3 sequences detected, roughly 9.4% appear once; the ten largest clones hold 15% to 20%. The sample here was PBMCs, taken on the day of the first yellow fever vaccination. These receptors all come from a young man who received the YFV17D yellow fever vaccine.

This clonotype was observed a few times. The chain links TRBV7-9 to TRBJ1-2; no definite D call. The CDR3 contains 17 residues. The germline V and J ends were trimmed by 1 base and 6 bases, with 21 bases remaining between them. Germline V gives CDR1 SEHNR, CDR2 FQNEAQ (reference sequence). The CDR3 region has the DNA TGTGCCAGCAGCTTAGAGGGTATGCCGACGACGCGGGATGGCTACACCTTC. Translated: CASSLEGMPTTRDGYTF.

This clonotype has ten or more counts. The chain links TRBV4-3 to TRBJ2-2, with D uncertain. The germline V gene has CDR1 LGHNA and CDR2 YSLEER. The CDR3 spans 17 residues. V was trimmed by 0 bases and J by 0 bases, leaving 11 bases between them. In DNA form, the CDR3 reads TGCGCCAGCAGCCAAGAGGGCCCCTTCACGAACACCGGGGAGCTGTTTTTT. Its translation is CASSQEGPFTNTGELFF.

The chain couples TRBV7-2 to TRBJ2-4, with a weak D call TRBD2 (5 bases). CDR1 and CDR2 from the germline V gene are SGHTA and FQGNSA. CDR3 size: 13 residues. V was shortened by 8 bases and J by 8 bases, with 16 bases between the two germline ends. CDR3 region: CASRDLGRDIQYF. CDR3 nucleotide sequence: TGTGCCAGCCGGGATCTTGGAAGAGACATTCAGTACTTC. Supplemented by reference TRBV7-2 and TRBJ2-4, the full variable domain reads GAGVSQSPSNKVTEKGKDVELRCDPISGHTALYWYRQSLGQGLEFLIYFQGNSAPDKSGLPSDRFSAERTGGSVSTLTIQRTQQEDSAVYLCASRDLGRDIQYFGAGTRLSVL.

This clonotype was recorded a few times. The chain couples TRBV29-1 to TRBJ2-7; D is perhaps TRBD2 (6 bases). The germline CDR1 and CDR2 sequences are SQVTM and ANQGSEA. The CDR3 runs to 12 residues. The chain's CDR3 is CSGGTSASEQYF. In nucleotides, the CDR3 is TGCAGTGGTGGGACTTCGGCGAGCGAGCAGTACTTC.

This clonotype occurred a few times. This chain connects TRBV5-4 to TRBJ2-3; 9 nucleotides align to TRBD2. This CDR3 has 16 residues. The germline CDR1 and CDR2 sequences are SGHNT and YYREEE (reference sequence). With V trimmed by 4 bases and J by 3 bases, 9 bases remained unmatched. The CDR3 loop is CASSAPGLASTDTQYF. The CDR3 DNA sequence: TGTGCCAGCAGCGCCCCGGGACTAGCCTCAACAGATACGCAGTATTTT.